A selection of T cell receptor beta chains follows, all from one sample in a study of identical twins. MiXCR, run by TCRdb on the 5' RACE reads, gives a single entry per CDR3 protein. The table shows about 720,000 distinct CDR3 sequences, with 8.5% to 9.5% occurring only once. This sample also appeared in a second study, on yellow fever vaccine responses in identical twins.

The material sequenced was PBMCs. These receptors were collected from a woman under 30 in good health. The CDR3 runs from the conserved cysteine through the conserved F or W. The D gene is left open where the match is weak. Clone size is stated in some rows and not others, as once, few, many or a class when expanded.

>TRBV14|NA|TRBJ2-7|TRBD2
TGTGCCAGCAGCCAAGATTTTAGCGGGGCGCACGAGCAGTACTTC
CASSQDFSGAHEQYF
>TRBV6-1|NA|TRBJ2-7|NA
TGTGCCAGCACCCAGGCGGGCCCGGTCTACGAGCAGTACTTC
CASTQAGPVYEQYF
>TRBV4-3|few|TRBJ2-7|NA
TGCGCCAGCAGCCAGGATTTGGCATGGCGGGGAGCCTACGAGCAGTACTTC
CASSQDLAWRGAYEQYF
>TRBV5-1|NA|TRBJ2-7|NA
TGCGCCAGCAGCTTGGTGGCCAGCTACCAGGGGATCGGTAAGGAGCAGTACTTC
CASSLVASYQGIGKEQYF
>TRBV5-5|NA|TRBJ1-4|NA
TGTGCCAGCAGGGGGATGGAAGCAACTAATGAAAAACTGTTTTTT
CASRGMEATNEKLFF
>TRBV5-1|many|TRBJ2-7|TRBD1
TGCGCCAGCACCCTCGGACAGGGAGTATTCTACGAGCAGTACTTC
CASTLGQGVFYEQYF
>TRBV20-1|few|TRBJ2-5|NA
TGCAGTGCTAGAGCGGTGCAGACCCGGGAGACCCAGTACTTC
CSARAVQTRETQYF
>TRBV12-3/TRBV12-4|many|TRBJ2-2|TRBD1
TGTGCCAGCAGTTCTAGGACAGGGGTACACGGGGAGCTGTTTTTT
CASSSRTGVHGELFF
>TRBV7-2|many|TRBJ2-3|TRBD2
TGTGCCAGCAGCTTGACTAGCGGGACTTTGACAGATACGCAGTATTTT
CASSLTSGTLTDTQYF
>TRBV4-1|NA|TRBJ2-5|TRBD2
TGCGCCAGCAGCCAAGGGGGGGGACGGGGGTACGAGACCCAGTACTTC
CASSQGGGRGYETQYF
>TRBV6-1|NA|TRBJ2-3|NA
TGTGCCAGCAGCGGATGGAGGGGAGATACGCAGTATTTT
CASSGWRGDTQYF
>TRBV2|NA|TRBJ1-4|NA
TGTGCCAGCAGTTTCCTAACTAATGAAAAACTGTTTTTT
CASSFLTNEKLFF
>TRBV28|many|TRBJ2-7|TRBD2
TGTGCCAGCAGTCCCTGGGGAGAGAGCGGGGGTTTGTACGAGCAGTACTTC
CASSPWGESGGLYEQYF
>TRBV5-1|few|TRBJ2-1|NA
TGCGCCAGCAGCTTAGAAGGGTTGACGAATGAGCAGTTCTTC
CASSLEGLTNEQFF
>TRBV7-9|few|TRBJ2-3|NA
TGTGCCAGCAGCTCACCAATTACAGATACGCAGTATTTT
CASSSPITDTQYF
>TRBV5-1|NA|TRBJ2-1|TRBD2
TGCGCCAGCAGCTTGATTATGCGGGGGGGGCCCTACAATGAGCAGTTCTTC
CASSLIMRGGPYNEQFF
>TRBV20-1|NA|TRBJ2-7|TRBD2
TGCAGTGCTACCGGGACTAGCGGGAGGGCCGACGAGCAGTACTTC
CSATGTSGRADEQYF
>TRBV5-1|many|TRBJ1-5|NA
TGCGCCAGCAGCTTGGATTCTGGCAATCAGCCCCAGCATTTT
CASSLDSGNQPQHF
>TRBV3-1|NA|TRBJ2-4|TRBD2
TGTGCCAGCAGCCAATACCAGACTAGCGGGGGAGCCAAAAACATTCAGTACTTC
CASSQYQTSGGAKNIQYF
>TRBV2|NA|TRBJ2-6|TRBD1
TGTGCCAGCAGTACAGGACAGGGGGCGCGGAAAGGGGGCTATAGCTCTGGGGCCAACGTCCTGACTTTC
CASSTGQGARKGGYSSGANVLTF
>TRBV18|NA|TRBJ1-1|TRBD1
TGTGCCAGCTCACCAAAAGAGGGGGCGACCACTGAAGCTTTCTTT
CASSPKEGATTEAFF
>TRBV7-2|few|TRBJ1-1|NA
TGTGCCAGCAGCCCAGGCTCGTTTATCGGGCGCGACACTGAAGCTTTCTTT
CASSPGSFIGRDTEAFF
>TRBV20-1|NA|TRBJ2-7|TRBD1
TGCAGTGCTCTTAACCGGGACAGGGGGTACGAGCAGTACTTC
CSALNRDRGYEQYF